This T cell receptor beta chain is drawn from a study of T-cell memory formation after mild COVID-19 (dated by TCRdb to the early 2020s). Looking at the study overall: TCR sequence clusters from the two donors were found to be largely donor specific. T-cell clones expanding and contracting after mild COVID-19 in a couple of donors were tracked by longitudinal TCRalpha and TCRbeta repertoire sequencing. Two young, previously healthy adult volunteers made up the cohort, one male and one female.

Sequencing was performed on an Illumina NovaSeq 6000. TCRalpha and TCRbeta cDNA libraries were constructed by 5'RACE with constant-segment primers, with sample barcodes and unique molecular identifiers being introduced. RNA was extracted from every sample with Trizol reagent. Library amplification was performed in two PCR steps, and a second sample barcode and Illumina TruSeq adapters were introduced in the second step. Sequencing of libraries was performed on an Illumina NovaSeq with 2 x 150 bp paired-end reads. As for the original processing: Reads were demultiplexed and collapsed into UMI-guided consensus sequences with migec v1.2.7. Using mixcr v2.1.11, the UMI consensuses were aligned to TRA and TRB V and J templates and assembled into clonotypes. A clonotype was counted as expanded or contracted only when both edgeR and NoisET called the clonotype significant, with the noise models trained on biological replicates. edgeR calls used a false discovery rate-adjusted p below 0.01 and a log2 fold-change threshold of 1. As an exploratory analysis of dynamics, PCA with hierarchical clustering was applied to max-normalized trajectories of the 1000 most abundant clonotypes. Separately sequenced CD4+ and CD8+ repertoires were used to assign the CD4 or CD8 phenotype of responding clones. TCRdb redid the processing of the public reads, applying fastp at Q25 and MiXCR, and retained in-frame beta chains. Rows with one shared CDR3 protein collapse into an entry with the most common genes and DNA. The V and J calls reflect TCRdb's pipeline rather than the authors' work. The sample includes approximately 30,000 distinct CDR3 sequences, with approximately 16% observed a single time. More than 1.3% of the sample comes from the top ten.

As encoded in the germline V gene (reference sequence), CDR1 is LNHDA while CDR2 is SQIVND. The CDR3 starts with the cysteine, ends with the phenylalanine, and has 16 residues. Here the CDR3 DNA is all that survives: 48 bases in frame from base 1. After removal of 3 bases from V and 6 bases from J, the junction retains 9 bases not matched to a gene. This clonotype was recorded many times. This receptor's antigen is unknown. Base qualities were left out, and no much larger clone turns up one base away. Ficoll-Paque density gradient centrifugation was used to isolate PBMCs. Points the paper makes about the study in general: Contracting CD4+ clones were found mainly in CM and EM memory subsets, while CD8+ clones were enriched in EMRA. SARS-CoV-2 specificity was not confirmed for the second-wave clones peaking on day 37. Only a couple of mild cases were covered by the study, and larger cohorts that include severe cases with pre-infection samples were considered necessary. Clones that contracted from day 15 to 85 showed balanced CD4/CD8 phenotypes, whereas a second wave of clones that expanded from day 15 to 37 leaned towards CD4+. Some responding clones were found in pre-infection memory, which suggests that pre-existing cross-reactive memory T cells took part in the SARS-CoV-2 response.

The TCR was taken from an adult who had mild COVID-19 (a few samples of this study predate the infection). The sample titles of this study are shuffled in the database, so cell type and time point are left out. Sequencing was carried out using PBMCs or a T cell subset sorted from them (not recorded which). The chain joins TRBV19 to TRBJ2-3; 10 central nucleotides agree with TRBD2. CDR3 loop: CASSMEAGGPYDTQYF. Read as DNA, the sequence is TGTGCCAGTAGTATGGAAGCGGGGGGGCCTTACGATACGCAGTATTTT.